This passage covers 10 T cell receptor beta chains from one sample sequenced in a study of TIL therapy for anti-PD-1-resistant metastatic lung cancer. The time point is: pre-treatment sample, taken before nivolumab and TIL therapy. Pleural nodules or supraclavicular lymph nodes made up most of the excised metastases sampled. This was the immunoSEQ v3 assay. The protocol was immunoSEQ multiplex PCR, while the TCRdb copy is restricted to in-frame clones and leaves out a portion. This sample has tens of thousands of clones; over 65% occur once, and the top ten carry about 6%. Specimen: tumor tissue, collected at baseline. The receptor set was obtained from a person between 25 and 80 years old with non-small cell lung cancer.

The chain is built from TRBV5-4 and TRBJ2-3, with TRBD2 matching over 7 bases. V lost 2 bases to trimming and J lost 2 bases; unmatched junction nucleotides: 8. CDR1 is SGHNT and CDR2 is YYREEE in the germline V gene (reference sequence). The CDR3 has 16 residues. The DNA for the CDR3 is TGTGCCAGCAGCTTCAGGGCTAGCGGAGTCACAGATACGCAGTATTTT. Amino acids: CASSFRASGVTDTQYF.

This clone showed up just a few times. V gene TRBV11-3 combines with J gene TRBJ1-1; D remains ambiguous. Between the trimmed V and J ends, which lost 1 base and 1 base, there was a span of 7 bases. The germline gives CDR1 SGHNT, CDR2 YENEEA. CDR3 length: 14 residues. The DNA for the CDR3 is TGTGCCAGCAGCTTAGGACGGGGGAACACTGAAGCTTTCTTT. This codes for CASSLGRGNTEAFF.

This sequence joins TRBV19 and TRBJ1-5; 8 bases line up with TRBD1. CDR3 length equals 13 residues. The junction had 4 bases not matched to a gene; V was cut back by 5 bases and J by 7 bases. CDR1 is LNHDA and CDR2 is SQIVND in the germline V gene (reference sequence). This CDR3 reads CASSPDRGQPQHF. In DNA, the CDR3 is TGTGCCAGTAGTCCCGACAGGGGCCAGCCCCAGCATTTT.

V and J are TRBV5-1 and TRBJ2-1, with D perhaps TRBD2 (6 bases). The CDR3 runs to 13 residues. The V end lost 2 bases, the J end lost 8 bases, and 11 bases lay between the germline ends. The germline gives CDR1 SGHRS, CDR2 YFSETQ. CDR3 bases: TGCGCCAGCAGCTTAGGAGGGCAGGATGAGCAGTTCTTC. Its translation is CASSLGGQDEQFF. Full variable domain (outside the CDR3, taken from reference TRBV5-1 and TRBJ2-1): KAGVTQTPRYLIKTRGQQVTLSCSPISGHRSVSWYQQTPGQGLQFLFEYFSETQRNKGNFPGRFSGRQFSNSRSEMNVSTLELGDSALYLCASSLGGQDEQFFGPGTRLTVL.

In its sample, this clone was seen a few times. The chain links TRBV10-3 to TRBJ1-5; D ambiguous. Germline V gene data show CDR1 as ENHRY and CDR2 as SYGVKD. Deletions cut 0 bases from V and 2 bases from J, with 8 bases between. The CDR3 covers 15 residues. CDR3 protein: CAISESNSRNQPQHF. The CDR3 DNA reads as TGTGCCATCAGTGAGTCTAACAGTCGCAATCAGCCCCAGCATTTT.

The CDR3 loop is CAWSVRGGLGNQPQHF. CDR3 DNA: TGTGCCTGGAGTGTACGCGGCGGCCTGGGCAATCAGCCCCAGCATTTT. This sequence joins TRBV30 and TRBJ1-5; D is uncertain. The germline V gene encodes CDR1 GTSNPN and CDR2 SVGIG (reference sequence). The CDR3 totals 16 residues. V was cut by 0 bases and J by 2 bases, with 14 bases left in between.

The chain joins TRBV7-3 to TRBJ2-1; a weak D match, TRBD2 (6 bases). V was shortened by 6 bases and J by 6 bases, with 18 bases between the two germline ends. From germline, CDR1 is SGHTA and CDR2 FQGTGA. The CDR3 consists of 15 residues. The CDR3 nucleotides are TGTGCCAGCAGTTATAGGTTCGGGGGATTCAATGAGCAGTTCTTC. The encoded protein is CASSYRFGGFNEQFF.

The CDR3 region is CASGLARTGFGTEAFF. The CDR3 nucleotides are TGTGCTAGTGGTTTGGCCCGGACAGGGTTTGGGACTGAAGCTTTCTTT. V gene TRBV12-5 combines with J gene TRBJ1-1; 8 nucleotides align to TRBD1. This CDR3 comprises 16 residues. Trimming took 1 base from V and 5 from J; bases not matched to a gene: 9. Germline V gives CDR1 LGHNT, CDR2 FRNRAP.

The chain combines TRBV19 with TRBJ2-2, with 9 bases fitting TRBD1. Germline lookup yields CDR1 LNHDA and CDR2 SQIVND (reference sequence). The length of the CDR3 is 20 residues. V gave up 4 bases and J gave up 0 bases; unmatched junction bases: 15. The CDR3 loop is CASSKIAGTGYRANTGELFF. CDR3 sequence (DNA): TGTGCCAGTAGTAAGATAGCCGGGACAGGGTATCGAGCGAACACCGGGGAGCTGTTTTTT.

This clone was found a few times. The V and J genes are TRBV5-6 and TRBJ2-4; D remains ambiguous. Germline loops: CDR1 SGHDT, CDR2 YYEEEE. This CDR3 is 13 amino acids long. Trimming shortened V by 3 bases and J by 6 bases, and 10 bases separated the two germline ends. The CDR3: CASSSRPPNIQYF. As DNA, the CDR3 is TGTGCCAGCAGCTCCCGTCCTCCAAACATTCAGTACTTC.